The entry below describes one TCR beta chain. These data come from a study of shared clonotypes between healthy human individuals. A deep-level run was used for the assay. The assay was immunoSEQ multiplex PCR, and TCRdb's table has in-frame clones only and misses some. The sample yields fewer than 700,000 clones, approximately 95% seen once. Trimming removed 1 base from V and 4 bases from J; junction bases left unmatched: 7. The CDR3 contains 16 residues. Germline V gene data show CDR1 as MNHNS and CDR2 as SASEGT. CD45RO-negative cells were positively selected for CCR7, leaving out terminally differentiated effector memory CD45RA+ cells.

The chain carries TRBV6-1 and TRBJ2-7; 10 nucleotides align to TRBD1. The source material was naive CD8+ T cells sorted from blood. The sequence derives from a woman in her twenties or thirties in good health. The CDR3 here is CASSEVVWDRGYEQYF. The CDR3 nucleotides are TGTGCCAGCAGTGAAGTAGTTTGGGACAGGGGTTACGAGCAGTACTTC.